This is a list of T cell receptor beta chains from one sample in a study of control samples from healthy donors and cancer patients. Repertoires were generated with immunoSEQ multiplex PCR, while TCRdb's copy carries only in-frame clones and drops some. The sample has about 95,000 clones; around 89% are singletons. Sequencing used blood. The source is a woman aged 70-85 years in good health. The CDR3 runs from the conserved cysteine through the conserved F or W. The D gene is left open where the match is weak. Clone size is shown for a subset of rows, as once, few, many or a class of expanded clone.

j_gene,abundance,v_gene,d_gene,CDR3nt,CDR3aa
TRBJ1-1,-,TRBV10-3,-,TGTGCCATCAGTGAGGGTCTCACTGAAGCTTTCTTT,CAISEGLTEAFF
TRBJ1-3,-,TRBV5-6,-,TGTGCCAGCAGTACGGACTTCTCTGGAAACACCATATATTTT,CASSTDFSGNTIYF
TRBJ1-2,-,TRBV20-1,-,TGCAGTGCCCTATCCTACGGCTACACCTTC,CSALSYGYTF
TRBJ1-2,-,TRBV24-1,-,TGTGCCACCAGTGATCTCGCCGGATATGGCTACACCTTC,CATSDLAGYGYTF
TRBJ1-1,-,TRBV30,-,TGTGCCTGGAGGCGACTCTTACAGGGCCGAGGGGCGGATGGCACTGAAGCTTTCTTT,CAWRRLLQGRGADGTEAFF
TRBJ2-1,-,TRBV6-6,-,TGTGCCAGCAGTCGGTATGAGCAGTTCTTC,CASSRYEQFF
TRBJ2-2,-,TRBV5-1,-,TGCGCCAGCAGCTTGATGAGCAACACCGGGGAGCTGTTTTTT,CASSLMSNTGELFF
TRBJ1-6,-,TRBV4-1,-,TGCGCCAGCAGCCAAGAGGGGTTAGCTAATTCACCCCTCCACTTT,CASSQEGLANSPLHF
TRBJ1-1,-,TRBV4-1,-,TGCGCCAGCAGCCAAATACTTCGACCGAACACTGAAGCTTTCTTT,CASSQILRPNTEAFF
TRBJ2-1,-,TRBV9,TRBD2,TGTGCCAGCAGCGTAAGCGGGAGGGTCGATGAGCAGTTCTTC,CASSVSGRVDEQFF
TRBJ1-5,few,TRBV6-2/TRBV6-3,TRBD1,TGTGCCAGCAGCCGGGGGACAGGGGAGTTCAATCAGCCCCAGCATTTT,CASSRGTGEFNQPQHF
TRBJ1-5,-,TRBV7-8,-,TGTGCCAGCAGCCCGAGAGGTTGGACTGCTAATAGCCAGCCCCAGCATTTT,CASSPRGWTANSQPQHF
TRBJ2-2,-,TRBV3-1/TRBV3-2,-,TGTGCCAGCAGCCAACAAGTGGGTAGTCACAACGGGGAGCTGTTTTTT,CASSQQVGSHNGELFF
TRBJ2-3,-,TRBV3-1/TRBV3-2,-,TGTGCCAGCCATAAAGTGGGCACAGATACGCAGTATTTT,CASHKVGTDTQYF
TRBJ1-3,-,TRBV5-6,-,TGTGCCAGCAGCCCGGGCCCGAGCTCTGGAAACACCATATATTTT,CASSPGPSSGNTIYF
TRBJ1-4,-,TRBV7-8,-,TGTGCCAGCAATGGTGGGGCGGTAAATGAAAAACTGTTTTTT,CASNGGAVNEKLFF
TRBJ1-1,-,TRBV30,-,TGTGCCTGGAGTGTTTATTTGAACACTGAAGCTTTCTTT,CAWSVYLNTEAFF
TRBJ2-1,-,TRBV4-3,-,TGCGCCAGCAGCCAAGATCGCGGGGCGAGCTCCTACAATGAGCAGTTCTTC,CASSQDRGASSYNEQFF
TRBJ1-4,-,TRBV6-5,-,TGTGCCAGCACGGTGGGAATACGGGAAAAACTGTTTTTT,CASTVGIREKLFF
TRBJ1-1,-,TRBV4-1,TRBD1,TGCGCCAGCAGCCAACCACGACAGGGGAATTTGAACACTGAAGCTTTCTTT,CASSQPRQGNLNTEAFF
TRBJ1-1,-,TRBV5-6,-,TGTGCCAGCAGCCTCACAACAGGTTACACTGAAGCTTTCTTT,CASSLTTGYTEAFF
TRBJ2-3,once,TRBV14,TRBD2,TGTGCCAGCTCCCGGGGGGTCACAGATACGCAGTATTTT,CASSRGVTDTQYF
TRBJ1-4,once,TRBV2,-,TGTGCCAGCAGTGTTCAGGGAGGTAATGAAAAACTGTTTTTT,CASSVQGGNEKLFF
TRBJ2-7,medium-sized,TRBV6-2/TRBV6-3,TRBD2,TGTGCCAGCAGTCTCCATACTACGGGGGGGCTAGAGCAGTACTTC,CASSLHTTGGLEQYF
TRBJ2-1,-,TRBV9,TRBD2,TGTGCCAGCAGCTCCAGGACTAGCGGCTCCTACAATGAGCAGTTCTTC,CASSSRTSGSYNEQFF
TRBJ2-7,-,TRBV6-5,TRBD2,TGTGCCAGGAGGACTAGAACCTACGAGCAGTACTTC,CARRTRTYEQYF
TRBJ1-5,-,TRBV9,-,TGTGCCAGCAGCGCCGACGAGCGCCGTCAGCCCCAGCATTTT,CASSADERRQPQHF
TRBJ1-5,-,TRBV6-5,-,TGTGCCAGCCTAGGACAGTGGGAAGGGCCCCAGCATTTT,CASLGQWEGPQHF
TRBJ2-5,-,TRBV30,-,TGTGCCTGGAGTGTAGGCGGGGTGGAGACCCAGTACTTC,CAWSVGGVETQYF
TRBJ1-1,-,TRBV4-1,-,TGCGCCAGCAGCGTCACCGGGACACTGAACACTGAAGCTTTCTTT,CASSVTGTLNTEAFF
TRBJ1-1,-,TRBV2,-,TGTGCCAGCAGTGAATCGAGGGGTGGGGGAGCTTTCTTT,CASSESRGGGAFF
TRBJ2-1,-,TRBV11-2,TRBD2,TGTGCCAGCAGCTTAGTAGCGGGAAGCTCCTACAATGAGCAGTTCTTC,CASSLVAGSSYNEQFF
TRBJ2-3,-,TRBV5-1,-,TGCGCCAGCAGCTTGGGGTCGACGGTTGGCACAGATACGCAGTATTTT,CASSLGSTVGTDTQYF
TRBJ2-1,-,TRBV15,-,TGTGCCACCAGCAGAGTTTCCAGAACGGATGAGCAGTTCTTC,CATSRVSRTDEQFF
TRBJ1-2,medium-sized,TRBV7-9,-,TGTGCCAGCAGGGACAGCCAGGATGTTGTCTACACCTTC,CASRDSQDVVYTF
TRBJ1-1,-,TRBV5-1,TRBD1,TGCGCCAGCAGCTTGGATGGGACAGCCGTTCTCCAAGCTTTCTTT,CASSLDGTAVLQAFF
TRBJ1-2,-,TRBV9,-,TGTGCCAGCAGCGTAGCTGTCGACTATGGCTACACCTTC,CASSVAVDYGYTF
TRBJ2-1,-,TRBV7-9,TRBD1,TGTGCCAGCAGCTTAGCCGACAGGGGACGCTACAATGAGCAGTTCTTC,CASSLADRGRYNEQFF
TRBJ1-1,-,TRBV14,-,TGTGCCAGCAGCCAAGAATCCGGGAACACTGAAGCTTTCTTT,CASSQESGNTEAFF
TRBJ1-1,-,TRBV30,-,TGTGCCTGGAGTACACCTCTAGCGCTGAAAGCTTTCTTT,CAWSTPLALKAFF
TRBJ1-1,-,TRBV11-2,-,TGTGCCAGCAGCTCCCAATTTAAGGGGGACCCTGAAGCTTTCTTT,CASSSQFKGDPEAFF
TRBJ2-1,-,TRBV11-2,-,TGTGCCAGCAGCTTGCCAGGAACAGATGAGCAGTTCTTC,CASSLPGTDEQFF
TRBJ2-1,-,TRBV6-6,-,TGTGCCAGCAGTTACTTACTCAATGAGCAGTTCTTC,CASSYLLNEQFF
TRBJ1-1,-,TRBV6-5,-,TGTGCCAGCAGTTACTCAGGGGTTTTTCGTCGGACTGAAGCTTTCTTT,CASSYSGVFRRTEAFF
TRBJ1-2,-,TRBV7-2,-,TGTGCCAGCAGTCGGAACAGGGATGGCTACACCTTC,CASSRNRDGYTF
TRBJ2-1,-,TRBV3-1/TRBV3-2,-,TGTGCCAGCAGCCAAGAGAGAGGGGCCGGGGACCTTTTGTACAATGAGCAGTTCTTC,CASSQERGAGDLLYNEQFF
TRBJ2-2,-,TRBV28,TRBD2,TGTGCCAGCAGTTTCGACAAACCGGGACTAGCGGGTTCCGCGAACACCGGGGAGCTGTTTTTT,CASSFDKPGLAGSANTGELFF
TRBJ2-2,few,TRBV12-5,-,TGTGCTAGTGGTCCGGGGGCAGGTGGCACCGGGGAGCTGTTTTTT,CASGPGAGGTGELFF
TRBJ1-4,-,TRBV5-6,TRBD1,TGTGCCAGCAGCTTTGGACAGGGGTTTATGAGGTTTGAAAAACTGTTTTTT,CASSFGQGFMRFEKLFF
TRBJ1-4,-,TRBV7-2,-,TGTGCCAGCTCCCCCCGCGCGGGCCTGGAAAAACTGTTTTTT,CASSPRAGLEKLFF
TRBJ2-1,-,TRBV6-2/TRBV6-3,-,TGTGCCAGCAGTTACGCTTCTAATGAGCAGTTCTTC,CASSYASNEQFF
TRBJ2-7,-,TRBV5-4,TRBD1,TGTGCCAGCAGCACACAGGGGGCTTCCGACGAGCAGTACTTC,CASSTQGASDEQYF
TRBJ1-3,-,TRBV5-1,-,TGCGCCAGCAGCCCCTCCCAGGGAAACACCATATATTTT,CASSPSQGNTIYF
TRBJ1-2,once,TRBV2,TRBD1,TGTGCCAGCAGTGCCAACAGGGGAGGGAGTGGCTACACCTTC,CASSANRGGSGYTF